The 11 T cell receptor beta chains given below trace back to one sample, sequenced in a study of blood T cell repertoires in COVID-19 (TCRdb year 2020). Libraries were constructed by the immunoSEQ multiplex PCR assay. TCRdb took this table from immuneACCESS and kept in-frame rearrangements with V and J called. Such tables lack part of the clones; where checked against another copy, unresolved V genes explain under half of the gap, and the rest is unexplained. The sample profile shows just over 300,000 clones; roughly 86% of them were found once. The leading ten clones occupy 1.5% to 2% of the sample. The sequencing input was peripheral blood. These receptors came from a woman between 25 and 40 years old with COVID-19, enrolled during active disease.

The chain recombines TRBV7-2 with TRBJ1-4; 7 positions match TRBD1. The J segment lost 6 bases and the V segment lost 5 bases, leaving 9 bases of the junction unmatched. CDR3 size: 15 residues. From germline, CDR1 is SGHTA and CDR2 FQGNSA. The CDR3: CASSKEQGSYEKLFF. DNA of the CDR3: TGTGCCAGCAGCAAAGAACAGGGGAGTTATGAAAAACTGTTTTTT. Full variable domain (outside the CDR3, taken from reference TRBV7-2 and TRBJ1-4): GAGVSQSPSNKVTEKGKDVELRCDPISGHTALYWYRQSLGQGLEFLIYFQGNSAPDKSGLPSDRFSAERTGGSVSTLTIQRTQQEDSAVYLCASSKEQGSYEKLFFGSGTQLSVL.

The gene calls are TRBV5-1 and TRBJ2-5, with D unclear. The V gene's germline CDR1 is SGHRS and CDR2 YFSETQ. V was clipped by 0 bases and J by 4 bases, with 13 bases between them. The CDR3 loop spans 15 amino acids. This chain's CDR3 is CASSLGIESRETQYF. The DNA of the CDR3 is TGCGCCAGCAGCTTGGGTATAGAGAGTCGAGAGACCCAGTACTTC.

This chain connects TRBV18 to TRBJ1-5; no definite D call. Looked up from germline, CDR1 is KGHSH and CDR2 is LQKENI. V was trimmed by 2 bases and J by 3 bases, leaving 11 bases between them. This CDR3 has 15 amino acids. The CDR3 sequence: CASSPFTGNNQPQHF. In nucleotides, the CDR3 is TGTGCCAGCTCACCATTCACCGGGAACAATCAGCCCCAGCATTTT. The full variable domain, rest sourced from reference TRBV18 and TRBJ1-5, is NAGVMQNPRHLVRRRGQEARLRCSPMKGHSHVYWYRQLPEEGLKFMVYLQKENIIDESGMPKERFSAEFPKEGPSILRIQQVVRGDSAAYFCASSPFTGNNQPQHFGDGTRLSIL.

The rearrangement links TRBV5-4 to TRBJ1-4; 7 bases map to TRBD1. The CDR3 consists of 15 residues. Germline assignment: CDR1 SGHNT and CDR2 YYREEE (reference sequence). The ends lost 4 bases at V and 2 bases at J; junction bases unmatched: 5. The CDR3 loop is CASSPDRATNEKLFF. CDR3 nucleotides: TGTGCCAGCAGCCCAGACAGGGCCACTAATGAAAAACTGTTTTTT. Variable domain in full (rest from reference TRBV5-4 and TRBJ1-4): ETGVTQSPTHLIKTRGQQVTLRCSSQSGHNTVSWYQQALGQGPQFIFQYYREEENGRGNFPPRFSGLQFPNYSSELNVNALELDDSALYLCASSPDRATNEKLFFGSGTQLSVL.

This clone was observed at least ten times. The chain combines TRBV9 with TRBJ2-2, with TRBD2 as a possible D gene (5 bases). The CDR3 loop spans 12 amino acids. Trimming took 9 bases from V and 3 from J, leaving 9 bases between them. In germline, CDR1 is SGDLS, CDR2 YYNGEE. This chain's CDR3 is CATEADTGELFF. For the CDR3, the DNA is TGTGCCACGGAGGCTGACACCGGGGAGCTGTTTTTT.

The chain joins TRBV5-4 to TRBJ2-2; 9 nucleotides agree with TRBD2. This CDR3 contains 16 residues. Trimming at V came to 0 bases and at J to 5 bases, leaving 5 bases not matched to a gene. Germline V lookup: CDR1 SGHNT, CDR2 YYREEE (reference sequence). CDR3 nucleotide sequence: TGTGCCAGCAGCTTGGGGCTAGCGGGGTGGACCGGGGAGCTGTTTTTT. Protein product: CASSLGLAGWTGELFF.

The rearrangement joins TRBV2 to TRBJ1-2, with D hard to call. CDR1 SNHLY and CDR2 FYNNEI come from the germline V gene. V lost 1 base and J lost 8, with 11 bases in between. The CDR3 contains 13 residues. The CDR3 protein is CASSEGPHRGYTF. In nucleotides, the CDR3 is TGTGCCAGCAGTGAAGGTCCCCACAGAGGCTACACCTTC.

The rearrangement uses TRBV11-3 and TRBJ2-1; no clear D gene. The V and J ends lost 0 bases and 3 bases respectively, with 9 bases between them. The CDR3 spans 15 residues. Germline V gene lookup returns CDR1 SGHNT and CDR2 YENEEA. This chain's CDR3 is CASSLDNQDYNEQFF. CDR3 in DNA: TGTGCCAGCAGCTTAGATAACCAGGACTACAATGAGCAGTTCTTC.

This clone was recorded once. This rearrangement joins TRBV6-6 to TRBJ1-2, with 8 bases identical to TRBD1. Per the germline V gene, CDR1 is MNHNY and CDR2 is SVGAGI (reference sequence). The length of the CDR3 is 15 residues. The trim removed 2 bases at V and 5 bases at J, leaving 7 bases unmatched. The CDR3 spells CASSYGGDRTYGYTF. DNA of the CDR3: TGTGCCAGCAGTTACGGAGGGGACAGGACATATGGCTACACCTTC.

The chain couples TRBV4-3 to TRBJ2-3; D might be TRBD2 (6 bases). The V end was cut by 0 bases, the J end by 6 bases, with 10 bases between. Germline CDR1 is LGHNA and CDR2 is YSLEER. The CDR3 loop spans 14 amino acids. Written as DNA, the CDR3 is TGCGCCAGCAGCCAAGATCTGGGGAGGGATACGCAGTATTTT. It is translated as CASSQDLGRDTQYF.

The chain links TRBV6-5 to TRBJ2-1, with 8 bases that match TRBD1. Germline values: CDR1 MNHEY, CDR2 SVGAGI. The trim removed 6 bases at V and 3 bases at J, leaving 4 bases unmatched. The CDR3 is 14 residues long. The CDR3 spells CASRDRDFYNEQFF. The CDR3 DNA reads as TGTGCCAGCAGGGACAGGGACTTCTACAATGAGCAGTTCTTC.